Sequencing of this T cell receptor (beta chain) was carried out in a study of T cells after yellow fever vaccination (dated 2019 in TCRdb). In terms of the full investigation: Using CD3, CD45RA, CCR7 and CD95 staining, memory subsets (EM, EMRA, CM and Tscm) were sorted on a BD FACS Aria III. The SMART-Seq v4 Ultra Low Input RNA kit was used to prepare libraries from fractions with low cell numbers. To follow T-cell clones before and after both primary and booster YFV17D yellow fever vaccination, bulk TCR alpha and beta repertoires underwent longitudinal sequencing. Two healthy male donors made up the cohort, one aged 18 to 30 years and the other aged 30 to 40 years. Blood samples were taken at several timepoints before and after primary and secondary immunization, and bulk PBMC replicates and cell subsets were isolated. Sorting of memory subsets took place on days 0, 15 and 45 and at 18 months after primary vaccination, as well as on days 0, 15 and 45 after the 30-year booster.

The table lists this clonotype with many counts. Qualities for individual bases were not recorded, and no much larger clone is one base off. General conclusions and limits of the study: Most clones expanded after primary vaccination (around 96% of CD4 and about 85% of CD8) were re-detected after the booster, suggesting that broad memory maintenance occurred. Computational filtering was needed because FACS-sorted repertoires could contain abundant contaminating clonotypes from the bulk population. In the sorted memory subsets on day 0, nearly all of the vaccine-responding clonotypes fell below detection. The study included only a couple of donors, which limits how far the findings can be generalized. A small fraction of clonotypes showed up in both the CD4 and CD8 compartments, probably as a result of convergent recombination. The secondary T-cell response was weaker than the primary response but faster, peaking on day 5 instead of day 15.

In light of the paper, this sample's treatment or condition label describes: live attenuated yellow fever vaccine strain. PBMCs were isolated from peripheral blood using a standard Ficoll-Paque protocol. For sorted memory subsets, RNA extraction was done with the RNeasy Micro Kit. TCR cDNA was made using 5'RACE template switching, a step that added a universal primer site and unique molecular identifiers. Priming of cDNA synthesis was performed from both the TCR alpha and TCR beta constant segments. Two PCR steps were used to amplify libraries, with sample barcodes and sequencing adapters being added in the second step. Sequencing of libraries was performed on Illumina HiSeq 2500 (2x100 bp) or NovaSeq (2x150 bp). The paper's data handling went like this. Reads were demultiplexed and collapsed into UMI consensus sequences with MIGEC, and V(D)J alignment was performed with MiXCR. Vaccine-responding clonotypes were identified with edgeR using replicate PBMC samples, with FDR below 0.01 and a log2 fold change above 5 up to day 15 being required. CD4 or CD8 identity was assigned to each bulk clonotype according to whether the clonotype was present at higher abundance in the sequenced CD4 repertoire or the sequenced CD8 repertoire. To estimate how each clone was distributed across memory phenotypes, clonotype frequencies in memory subsets were weighted by FACS-sorted cell numbers. TCRdb's own reprocessing of the public reads used fastp at Q25 and MiXCR and kept productive beta chains. For every CDR3 protein sequence, its rows merge into one entry that carries the most common genes and DNA. The V and J calls were determined by TCRdb, not by the authors. Within this sample are under 40,000 distinct CDR3 sequences, with around 6.7% of them counted one time only. The top ten clones comprise roughly 22% of the sample.

The sequence derives from a man in his late teens or twenties who received the YFV17D yellow fever vaccine. Sample: PBMCs, either bulk or a sorted T-cell subset (CD4+, CD8+, memory, or dextramer-sorted; not recorded which), taken on the day of the first yellow fever vaccination.

CDR3 sequence: CASRWAAGVLAGELFF. At the DNA level, the sequence is TGTGCCAGCAGATGGGCAGCGGGGGTATTAGCCGGGGAGCTGTTTTTT. The chain is encoded by TRBV2 joined to TRBJ2-2; 8 bases in the junction line up with TRBD2. Looking up the germline V gene yields CDR1 SNHLY and CDR2 FYNNEI. V loses 6 bases at its end and J loses 6 bases; junction bases beyond the gene matches: 12. Including cysteine and phenylalanine, the CDR3 has 16 amino acids. Only the CDR3 DNA is retained, 48 bases long and in frame from the first base.